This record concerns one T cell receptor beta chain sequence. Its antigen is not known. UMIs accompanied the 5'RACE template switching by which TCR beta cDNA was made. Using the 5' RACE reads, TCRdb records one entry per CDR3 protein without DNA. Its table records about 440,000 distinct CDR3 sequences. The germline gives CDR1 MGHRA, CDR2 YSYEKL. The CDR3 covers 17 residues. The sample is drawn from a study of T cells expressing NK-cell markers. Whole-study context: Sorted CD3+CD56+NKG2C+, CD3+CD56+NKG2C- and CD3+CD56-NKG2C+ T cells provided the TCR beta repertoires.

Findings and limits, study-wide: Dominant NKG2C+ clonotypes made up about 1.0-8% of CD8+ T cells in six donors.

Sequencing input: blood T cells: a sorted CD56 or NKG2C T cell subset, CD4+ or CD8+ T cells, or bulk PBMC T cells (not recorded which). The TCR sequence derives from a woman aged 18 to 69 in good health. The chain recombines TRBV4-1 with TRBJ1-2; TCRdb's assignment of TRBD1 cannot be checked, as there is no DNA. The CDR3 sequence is CASSQDNVWSGDYGYTF.